These 29 T cell receptor beta chains share one sample of origin, sequenced in a study of shared clonotypes between healthy human individuals. Sequencing used immunoSEQ multiplex PCR; TCRdb keeps in-frame clones, though not all of them. Among about 2 million clones listed, over 85% were seen once. CD45RO-negative CD8 cells positively selected for CCR7 made up the naive population, which excluded terminally differentiated effector memory CD45RA+ cells. The material sequenced was naive CD8+ T cells sorted from blood. The receptors were gathered from a young man in good health.

J is TRBJ2-3 and V is TRBV28; the D gene could be TRBD1 or TRBD2 (6 bases each). Germline V gene sequence: CDR1 MDHEN, CDR2 SYDVKM. V was trimmed by 3 bases and J by 5 bases, leaving 12 bases between them. The CDR3 covers 14 residues. The CDR3 DNA reads as TGTGCCAGCAGTTTTGGGGGGCAGGGAGATACGCAGTATTTT. It encodes CASSFGGQGDTQYF. Full variable domain (remainder filled in from reference TRBV28 and TRBJ2-3): DVKVTQSSRYLVKRTGEKVFLECVQDMDHENMFWYRQDPGLGLRLIYFSYDVKMKEKGDIPEGYSVSREKKERFSLILESASTNQTSMYLCASSFGGQGDTQYFGPGTRLTVL.

V gene TRBV28 combines with J gene TRBJ2-7, with TRBD2 as a possible D gene (7 bases). The CDR3 has 16 residues. Germline assignment: CDR1 MDHEN and CDR2 SYDVKM. V lost 2 bases and J lost 5, with 19 bases in between. The DNA of the CDR3 is TGTGCCAGCAGTTTACCTCCGACGGGGGGCGGCAACGAGCAGTACTTC. Encoded protein: CASSLPPTGGGNEQYF. The full variable domain, with the rest looked up from reference TRBV28 and TRBJ2-7, is DVKVTQSSRYLVKRTGEKVFLECVQDMDHENMFWYRQDPGLGLRLIYFSYDVKMKEKGDIPEGYSVSREKKERFSLILESASTNQTSMYLCASSLPPTGGGNEQYFGPGTRLTVT.

This sequence joins TRBV6-5 and TRBJ1-2; D is unclear. This CDR3 spans 15 amino acids. Germline loops: CDR1 MNHEY, CDR2 SVGAGI. With 7 bases removed from V and 5 bases from J, the gap between germline ends came to 20 bases. The CDR3, as DNA: TGTGCCAGCACCTTTAACGAGGGATTGGGGTATGGCTACACCTTC. Encoded protein: CASTFNEGLGYGYTF.

This clone is a singleton in its sample. The genes are TRBV5-6 and TRBJ2-5; 8 bases map to TRBD2. The germline CDR1 and CDR2 sequences are SGHDT and YYEEEE. V lost 4 bases and J lost 1; bases outside the gene matches: 6. The CDR3 consists of 15 residues. Written as DNA, the CDR3 is TGTGCCAGCAGCGGAGGTACTAGCGGCCAAGAGACCCAGTACTTC. Encoded protein: CASSGGTSGQETQYF. The whole variable domain, remainder taken from reference TRBV5-6 and TRBJ2-5, is DAGVTQSPTHLIKTRGQQVTLRCSPKSGHDTVSWYQQALGQGPQFIFQYYEEEERQRGNFPDRFSGHQFPNYSSELNVNALLLGDSALYLCASSGGTSGQETQYFGPGTRLLVL.

This clone has only a few counts. V is TRBV10-3 and J is TRBJ2-7; D is unresolved. The CDR3 contains 13 residues. V was shortened by 3 bases and J by 2 bases, with 8 bases between the two germline ends. Germline assignment: CDR1 ENHRY and CDR2 SYGVKD. The CDR3 is CAISDRRTYEQYF. DNA for the CDR3: TGTGCCATCAGTGATCGGAGAACCTACGAGCAGTACTTC.

The chain links TRBV29-1 to TRBJ2-1; the D is unclear. Per germline, CDR1 SQVTM and CDR2 ANQGSEA. This CDR3 has 15 residues. V was pared by 6 bases and J by 2 bases, with 17 bases between. The CDR3 reads CSVDSLVSTYNEQFF. The CDR3 DNA sequence: TGCAGCGTAGATTCACTGGTTTCCACCTACAATGAGCAGTTCTTC.

The chain has TRBV15 and TRBJ2-3; the D gene is possibly TRBD1 (6 bases). Germline V gives CDR1 LNHNV, CDR2 YYDKDF (reference sequence). V lost 3 bases and J 3 bases, leaving 10 bases between the germline ends. The CDR3 loop spans 14 amino acids. This chain's CDR3 is CATSSDGTTDTQYF. The CDR3 DNA reads TGTGCCACCAGCAGTGACGGGACAACAGATACGCAGTATTTT.

The V gene is TRBV7-8, the J gene TRBJ2-1; D unclear. V was pared by 4 bases and J by 2 bases, with 6 bases between. The CDR3 has 13 amino acids. Germline CDR1 reads SGHVS; CDR2 reads FQNEAQ. The CDR3 here is CASSSWTYNEQFF. In nucleotides, the CDR3 is TGTGCCAGCAGCTCTTGGACCTACAATGAGCAGTTCTTC.

The chain links TRBV29-1 to TRBJ2-1, with D perhaps matching TRBD2 (5 bases). Germline CDR1 is SQVTM and CDR2 is ANQGSEA. V lost 7 bases to trimming and J lost 4 bases, with 8 bases between them. There are 11 residues in the CDR3. CDR3 residues: CSERTYNEQFF. CDR3 DNA: TGCAGCGAACGGACTTACAATGAGCAGTTCTTC.

The chain employs TRBV30 and TRBJ2-7; TRBD2 is a possible D gene (5 bases). The CDR3 is made up of 12 amino acids. V was shortened by 5 bases and J by 5 bases, with 13 bases between the two germline ends. Looked up from germline, CDR1 is GTSNPN and CDR2 is SVGIG (reference sequence). The CDR3 loop reads CAWGGWYDEQYF. CDR3 nucleotide sequence: TGTGCCTGGGGCGGGTGGTATGACGAGCAGTACTTC.

The V gene is TRBV13, the J gene TRBJ2-7, with TRBD1 as a possible D gene (5 bases). V was shortened by 0 bases and J by 6 bases, with 12 bases between the two germline ends. This CDR3 is built from 14 residues. Germline CDR1 PRHDT, CDR2 FYEKMQ (reference sequence). The CDR3 DNA sequence: TGTGCCAGCAGCTTAGGTAGGACATTCACCGAGCAGTACTTC. It encodes CASSLGRTFTEQYF. Full variable domain (missing parts from reference TRBV13 and TRBJ2-7): AAGVIQSPRHLIKEKRETATLKCYPIPRHDTVYWYQQGPGQDPQFLISFYEKMQSDKGSIPDRFSAQQFSDYHSELNMSSLELGDSALYFCASSLGRTFTEQYFGPGTRLTVT.

The genes are TRBV6-4 and TRBJ1-4, with no clear D. Germline V gene sequence: CDR1 MRHNA, CDR2 SNTAGT. The CDR3 covers 15 residues. V lost 0 bases to trimming and J lost 7 bases, with 12 bases between them. CDR3 sequence: CASSDSMPRIEKLFF. The DNA of the CDR3 is TGTGCCAGCAGTGACTCGATGCCTAGGATTGAAAAACTGTTTTTT.

On this clone itself: Sequence at one end of the junction differs from germline and may be a read error. The rearrangement links TRBV13 to TRBJ2-2; D possibly matches TRBD1 or TRBD2 (5 bases each). The CDR3 totals 12 residues. Per the germline V gene, CDR1 is PRHDT and CDR2 is FYEKMQ (reference sequence). The CDR3 here is CASSFQGGGALF. CDR3 sequence (DNA): TGTGCCAGCAGCTTTCAGGGCGGAGGAGCCCTTTTT.

The sample holds one count of this clone. The V gene is TRBV11-2, the J gene TRBJ2-2; D is ambiguous. This CDR3 spans 12 amino acids. The V and J ends lost 2 bases and 4 bases respectively, with 2 bases between them. The germline gives CDR1 SGHAT, CDR2 FQNNGV. CDR3 in amino acids: CASSLSTGELFF. Written as DNA, the CDR3 is TGTGCCAGCAGCTTATCCACCGGGGAGCTGTTTTTT. Using reference TRBV11-2 and TRBJ2-2 for the parts outside the CDR3, the full variable domain is EAGVAQSPRYKIIEKRQSVAFWCNPISGHATLYWYQQILGQGPKLLIQFQNNGVVDDSQLPKDRFSAERLKGVDSTLKIQPAKLEDSAVYLCASSLSTGELFFGEGSRLTVL.

The genes are TRBV19 and TRBJ2-2; weak D call: TRBD2 (5 bases). V was pared by 3 bases and J by 5 bases, with 19 bases between. In germline, CDR1 is LNHDA, CDR2 SQIVND (reference sequence). This CDR3 spans 17 amino acids. CDR3 amino acids: CASSMLYDLAGTGELFF. The DNA of the CDR3 is TGTGCCAGTAGTATGCTGTATGACCTAGCTGGGACCGGGGAGCTGTTTTTT. The full variable domain, in which reference TRBV19 and TRBJ2-2 provide the parts outside the CDR3, is DGGITQSPKYLFRKEGQNVTLSCEQNLNHDAMYWYRQDPGQGLRLIYYSQIVNDFQKGDIAEGYSVSREKKESFPLTVTSAQKNPTAFYLCASSMLYDLAGTGELFFGEGSRLTVL.

The chain combines TRBV7-8 with TRBJ2-7; maybe TRBD2 (6 bases). The CDR3 spans 15 residues. V was trimmed by 3 bases and J by 2 bases, leaving 14 bases between them. The germline CDR1 and CDR2 sequences are SGHVS and FQNEAQ. The CDR3 coding sequence is TGTGCCAGCAGCTTCCCGGGACTGGGAACCTACGAGCAGTACTTC. Protein product: CASSFPGLGTYEQYF. Looking up the rest from reference TRBV7-8 and TRBJ2-7 gives the full variable domain: GAGVSQSPRYKVAKRGQDVALRCDPISGHVSLFWYQQALGQGPEFLTYFQNEAQLDKSGLPSDRFFAERPEGSVSTLKIQRTQQEDSAVYLCASSFPGLGTYEQYFGPGTRLTVT.

The chain links TRBV5-1 to TRBJ1-4; 8 bases align to TRBD1. This CDR3 is built from 17 residues. CDR1 is SGHRS and CDR2 is YFSETQ in the germline V gene. V shed 5 bases and J 8 bases; nucleotides not matched to a gene: 17. CDR3 coding DNA: TGCGCCAGCAGTTTGAGCGGGACAGGACTCATCTCCGAAAAACTGTTTTTT. Translation: CASSLSGTGLISEKLFF.

The V call is TRBV14, the J call TRBJ2-1, with D maybe TRBD1 (5 bases). V lost 0 bases and J 1 base, leaving 7 bases between the germline ends. Germline V gene sequence: CDR1 SGHDN, CDR2 FVKESK. CDR3 size: 15 residues. The CDR3 bases are TGTGCCAGCAGCCAAGACAGGGCATCCTACAATGAGCAGTTCTTC. Its protein is CASSQDRASYNEQFF. Supplemented by reference TRBV14 and TRBJ2-1, the full variable domain reads EAGVTQFPSHSVIEKGQTVTLRCDPISGHDNLYWYRRVMGKEIKFLLHFVKESKQDESGMPNNRFLAERTGGTYSTLKVQPAELEDSGVYFCASSQDRASYNEQFFGPGTRLTVL.

This rearrangement joins TRBV4-1 to TRBJ2-7, with D hard to call. Trimming cost V 4 bases and J 3 bases, with 10 bases left between them. The CDR3 covers 13 residues. In germline, CDR1 is MGHRA, CDR2 YSYEKL. The CDR3 bases are TGCGCCAGCAGCCGCGGCGGAGACTACGAGCAGTACTTC. Encoded protein: CASSRGGDYEQYF.

The chain employs TRBV4-1 and TRBJ2-1; the D gene is possibly TRBD2 (6 bases). CDR3 length equals 14 residues. Germline V gene lookup returns CDR1 MGHRA and CDR2 YSYEKL. The V gene lost 3 bases and the J gene lost 3 bases, with 9 bases spanning the gap. DNA for the CDR3: TGCGCCAGCAGCCACGGGGGTCTCTACAATGAGCAGTTCTTC. It specifies CASSHGGLYNEQFF.

This clone has a single count. The chain joins TRBV2 to TRBJ2-3; D gene ambiguous. The germline V and J ends were trimmed by 5 bases and 3 bases, with 6 bases remaining between them. This CDR3 is built from 12 residues. Germline-derived CDR1 and CDR2 are SNHLY and FYNNEI. CDR3 nucleotides: TGTGCCAGCAGTACCTGGACAGATACGCAGTATTTT. Translating it yields CASSTWTDTQYF. Full variable domain (outside the CDR3, taken from reference TRBV2 and TRBJ2-3): EPEVTQTPSHQVTQMGQEVILRCVPISNHLYFYWYRQILGQKVEFLVSFYNNEISEKSEIFDDQFSVERPDGSNFTLKIRSTKLEDSAMYFCASSTWTDTQYFGPGTRLTVL.

This chain uses TRBV2 with TRBJ1-2; 7 bases match TRBD1. The CDR3 covers 16 residues. From germline, CDR1 is SNHLY and CDR2 FYNNEI. Trimming removed 2 bases from V and 3 bases from J; junction bases left unmatched: 9. As DNA, the CDR3 is TGTGCCAGCAGTGAAACAGGGGCCGGTTGGGACTATGGCTACACCTTC. Translating gives CASSETGAGWDYGYTF.

V and J are TRBV5-8 and TRBJ1-1; D unclear. The CDR3 spans 13 residues. Germline V gene sequence: CDR1 SGHTS, CDR2 YDEGEE. The CDR3: CGASFNGASEAFF. The CDR3 DNA follows: TGTGGGGCCAGCTTTAATGGAGCCTCCGAAGCTTTCTTT.

The chain links TRBV28 to TRBJ1-1; 7 bases agree with TRBD1. Trimming at V came to 5 bases and at J to 1 base, leaving 1 base not matched to a gene. From germline, CDR1 is MDHEN and CDR2 SYDVKM. The CDR3 is 13 amino acids. CDR3 DNA: TGTGCCAGCAGTCGGACAGGGAACACTGAAGCTTTCTTT. Its protein is CASSRTGNTEAFF.

The V call is TRBV30, the J call TRBJ1-1; possibly TRBD1 for D (6 bases). The length of the CDR3 is 12 residues. The germline V gene encodes CDR1 GTSNPN and CDR2 SVGIG (reference sequence). V gave up 0 bases and J gave up 9 bases, with 11 bases separating them. This CDR3 is CAWSVSRGQAFF. The CDR3 coding sequence is TGTGCCTGGAGTGTAAGCCGGGGGCAAGCTTTCTTT.

The chain is built from TRBV27 and TRBJ2-7; 8 nucleotides agree with TRBD1. Per the germline V gene, CDR1 is MNHEY and CDR2 is SMNVEV (reference sequence). The CDR3 contains 14 residues. Trimming removed 3 bases from V and 5 bases from J; junction bases left unmatched: 6. CDR3 sequence (DNA): TGTGCCAGCAGTTTGACAGGGGATCTCCACGAGCAGTACTTC. Amino acids: CASSLTGDLHEQYF.

To note about this clone: At the DNA level, this CDR3 is encoded by other sequences in the same sample as well. The V call is TRBV13, the J call TRBJ2-7; TRBD1 aligns across 9 bases. The CDR3 runs 15 residues. With 3 bases clipped from V and 3 bases from J, the junction kept 6 bases outside the gene matches. Germline lookup yields CDR1 PRHDT and CDR2 FYEKMQ (reference sequence). DNA for the CDR3: TGTGCCAGCAGCTTCACCGGGACAGGGCACTACGAGCAGTACTTC. Translating gives CASSFTGTGHYEQYF. Full variable domain (outside the CDR3, taken from reference TRBV13 and TRBJ2-7): AAGVIQSPRHLIKEKRETATLKCYPIPRHDTVYWYQQGPGQDPQFLISFYEKMQSDKGSIPDRFSAQQFSDYHSELNMSSLELGDSALYFCASSFTGTGHYEQYFGPGTRLTVT.

This sequence joins TRBV10-3 and TRBJ2-2; tentative D call: TRBD1 (5 bases). Trimming stripped 11 bases from V and 3 bases from J, with 13 bases between. Germline lookup yields CDR1 ENHRY and CDR2 SYGVKD. The CDR3 runs 13 residues. The CDR3 region is CAALSGYTGELFF. As DNA, the CDR3 is TGTGCCGCCTTGTCAGGGTACACCGGGGAGCTGTTTTTT.

J is TRBJ2-7 and V is TRBV29-1, with D maybe TRBD2 (5 bases). The CDR3 is made up of 13 amino acids. The V end was cut by 3 bases, the J end by 0 bases, with 9 bases between. Germline-derived CDR1 and CDR2 are SQVTM and ANQGSEA. CDR3 sequence reads: CSVDYGGSYEQYF. Written as DNA, the CDR3 is TGCAGCGTTGATTACGGAGGCTCCTACGAGCAGTACTTC.